This TCR beta chain was observed in a study of CD4 T cells in relation to SARS-CoV-2 and coronaviruses. In the study overall: PBMCs were cultured with antigen for over nine days before TCR beta sequencing.

Germline-derived CDR1 and CDR2 are MDHEN and SYDVKM. The CDR3 is made up of 15 amino acids. Trimming left V 2 bases short and J 0 bases short, with 8 bases between. With respect to this clone: What it binds is not known.

Assay used: immunoSEQ multiplex PCR; TCRdb lists only in-frame clones, some missing. The profile shows 20,000 to 25,000 clones, 74% of them singletons. CD4+ T cells from unexposed donors were obtained before the COVID-19 pandemic (2011-2018). Isolation of CD4+ T cells took place after approximately 10 days in culture. The specimen was CD4+ T cells from PBMCs, cultured in vitro. The sequence was obtained from a human donor in good health. This chain joins TRBV28 and TRBJ2-1; D is unresolved. The CDR3 sequence: CASSLGGYSYNEQFF. The DNA for the CDR3 is TGTGCCAGCAGTTTAGGTGGATACTCCTACAATGAGCAGTTCTTC. The whole variable domain, filled in from reference TRBV28 and TRBJ2-1, reads DVKVTQSSRYLVKRTGEKVFLECVQDMDHENMFWYRQDPGLGLRLIYFSYDVKMKEKGDIPEGYSVSREKKERFSLILESASTNQTSMYLCASSLGGYSYNEQFFGPGTRLTVL.